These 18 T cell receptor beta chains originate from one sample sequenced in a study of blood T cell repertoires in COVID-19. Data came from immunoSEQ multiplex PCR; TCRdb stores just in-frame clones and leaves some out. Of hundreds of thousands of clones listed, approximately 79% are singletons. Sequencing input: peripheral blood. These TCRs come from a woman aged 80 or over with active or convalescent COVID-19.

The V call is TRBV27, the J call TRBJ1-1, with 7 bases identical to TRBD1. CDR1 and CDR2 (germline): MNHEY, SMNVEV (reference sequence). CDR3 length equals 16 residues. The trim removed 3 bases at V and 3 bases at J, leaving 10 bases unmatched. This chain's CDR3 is CASSFSGVGGHTEAFF. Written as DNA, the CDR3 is TGTGCCAGCAGTTTTTCGGGAGTAGGGGGCCACACTGAAGCTTTCTTT.

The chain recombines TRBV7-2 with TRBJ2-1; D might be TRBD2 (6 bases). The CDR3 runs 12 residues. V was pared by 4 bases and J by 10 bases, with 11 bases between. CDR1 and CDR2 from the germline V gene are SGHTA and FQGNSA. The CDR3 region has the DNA TGTGCCAGCAGCTCATATAGCGGAGAGCAGTTCTTC. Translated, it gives CASSSYSGEQFF.

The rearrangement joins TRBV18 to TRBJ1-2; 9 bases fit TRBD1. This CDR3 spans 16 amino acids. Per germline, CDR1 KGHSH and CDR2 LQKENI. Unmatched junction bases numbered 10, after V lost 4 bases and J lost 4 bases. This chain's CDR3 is CASSLSGQGGPYGYTF. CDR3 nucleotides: TGTGCCAGCTCACTCTCGGGACAGGGTGGACCCTATGGCTACACCTTC.

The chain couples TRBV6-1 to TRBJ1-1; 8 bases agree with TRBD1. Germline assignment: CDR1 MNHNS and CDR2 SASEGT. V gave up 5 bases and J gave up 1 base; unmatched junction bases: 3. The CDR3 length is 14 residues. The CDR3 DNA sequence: TGTGCCAGCAGTAGGGGACAGGCGAACACTGAAGCTTTCTTT. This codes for CASSRGQANTEAFF.

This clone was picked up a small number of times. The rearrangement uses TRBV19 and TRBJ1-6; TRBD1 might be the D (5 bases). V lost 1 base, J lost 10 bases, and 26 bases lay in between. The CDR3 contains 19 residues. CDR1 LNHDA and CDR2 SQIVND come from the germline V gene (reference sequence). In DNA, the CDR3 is TGTGCCAGTAGTATAGCCACCAATCCGGGACTGGCGTGGGCATCACCCCTCCACTTT. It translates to CASSIATNPGLAWASPLHF.

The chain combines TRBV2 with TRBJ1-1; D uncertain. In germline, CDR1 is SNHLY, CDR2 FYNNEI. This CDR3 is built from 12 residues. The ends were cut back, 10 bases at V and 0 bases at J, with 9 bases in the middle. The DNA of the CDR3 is TGTGCCACTCGAACACTGAACACTGAAGCTTTCTTT. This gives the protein CATRTLNTEAFF.

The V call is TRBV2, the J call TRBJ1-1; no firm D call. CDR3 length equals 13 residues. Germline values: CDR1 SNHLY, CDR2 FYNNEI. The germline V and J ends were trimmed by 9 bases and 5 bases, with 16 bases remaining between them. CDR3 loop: CASKLSGITEAFF. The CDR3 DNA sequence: TGTGCCAGTAAACTTTCGGGGATTACTGAAGCTTTCTTT.

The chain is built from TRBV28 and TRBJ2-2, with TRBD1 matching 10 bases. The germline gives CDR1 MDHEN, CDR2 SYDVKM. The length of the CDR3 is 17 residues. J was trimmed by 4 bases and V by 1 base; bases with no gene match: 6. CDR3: CASSLYQGQGGTGELFF. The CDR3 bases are TGTGCCAGCAGTTTATACCAAGGACAGGGGGGCACCGGGGAGCTGTTTTTT.

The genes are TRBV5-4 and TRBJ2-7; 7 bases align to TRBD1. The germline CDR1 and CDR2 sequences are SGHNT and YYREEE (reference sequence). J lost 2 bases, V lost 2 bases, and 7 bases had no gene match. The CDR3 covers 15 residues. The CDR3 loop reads CASSFVSRGPYEQYF. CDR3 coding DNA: TGTGCCAGCAGCTTTGTATCGAGGGGGCCCTACGAGCAGTACTTC.

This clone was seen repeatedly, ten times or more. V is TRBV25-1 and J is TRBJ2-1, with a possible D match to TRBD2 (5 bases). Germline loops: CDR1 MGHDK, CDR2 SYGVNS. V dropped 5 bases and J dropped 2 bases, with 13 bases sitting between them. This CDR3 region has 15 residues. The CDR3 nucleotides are TGTGCCAGCAGTCGGGGAAACCCACCCTACAATGAGCAGTTCTTC. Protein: CASSRGNPPYNEQFF.

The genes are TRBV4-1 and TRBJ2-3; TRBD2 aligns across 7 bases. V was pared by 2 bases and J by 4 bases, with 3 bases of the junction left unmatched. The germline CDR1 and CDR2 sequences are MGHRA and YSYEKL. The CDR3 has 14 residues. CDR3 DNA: TGCGCCAGCAGCCAATCCCGGGGGGCAGATACGCAGTATTTT. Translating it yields CASSQSRGADTQYF.

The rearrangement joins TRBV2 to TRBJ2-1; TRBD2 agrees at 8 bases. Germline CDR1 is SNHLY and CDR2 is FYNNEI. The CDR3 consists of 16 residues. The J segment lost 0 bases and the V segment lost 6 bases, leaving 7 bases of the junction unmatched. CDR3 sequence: CASRALAGNSYNEQFF. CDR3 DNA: TGTGCCAGCAGAGCTTTAGCGGGGAACTCCTACAATGAGCAGTTCTTC.

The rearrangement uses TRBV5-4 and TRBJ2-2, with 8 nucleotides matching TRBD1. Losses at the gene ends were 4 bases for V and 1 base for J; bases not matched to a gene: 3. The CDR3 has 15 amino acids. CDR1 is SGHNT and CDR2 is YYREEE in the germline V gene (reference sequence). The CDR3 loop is CASSGQGVNTGELFF. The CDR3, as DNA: TGTGCCAGCAGCGGACAGGGAGTGAACACCGGGGAGCTGTTTTTT. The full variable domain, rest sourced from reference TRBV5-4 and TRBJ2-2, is ETGVTQSPTHLIKTRGQQVTLRCSSQSGHNTVSWYQQALGQGPQFIFQYYREEENGRGNFPPRFSGLQFPNYSSELNVNALELDDSALYLCASSGQGVNTGELFFGEGSRLTVL.

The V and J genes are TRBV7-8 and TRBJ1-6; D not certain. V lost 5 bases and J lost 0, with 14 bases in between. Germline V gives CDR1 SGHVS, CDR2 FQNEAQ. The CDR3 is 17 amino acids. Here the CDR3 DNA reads TGTGCCAGCAGCCCACTGAAGAGGAGCTCCTATAATTCACCCCTCCACTTT. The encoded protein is CASSPLKRSSYNSPLHF.

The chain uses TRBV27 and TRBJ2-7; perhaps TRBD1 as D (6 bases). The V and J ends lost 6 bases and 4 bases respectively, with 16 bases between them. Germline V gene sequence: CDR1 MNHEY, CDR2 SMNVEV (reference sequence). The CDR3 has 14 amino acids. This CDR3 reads CASSPQTGRYEQYF. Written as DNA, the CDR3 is TGTGCCAGCAGCCCTCAGACAGGCCGATACGAGCAGTACTTC.

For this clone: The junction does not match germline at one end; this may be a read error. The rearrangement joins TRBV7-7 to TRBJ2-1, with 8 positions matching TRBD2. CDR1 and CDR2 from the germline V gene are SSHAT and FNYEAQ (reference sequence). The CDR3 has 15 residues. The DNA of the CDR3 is TGTGCTAGCAGCTTATTAGCGGGGAATTCAAATGAGCAGTTCTTC. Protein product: CASSLLAGNSNEQFF.

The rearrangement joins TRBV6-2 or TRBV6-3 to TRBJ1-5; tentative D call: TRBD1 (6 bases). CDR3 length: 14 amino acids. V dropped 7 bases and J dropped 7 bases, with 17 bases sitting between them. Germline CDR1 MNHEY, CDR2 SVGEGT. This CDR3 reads CASTPGGARQPQHF. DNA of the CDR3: TGTGCCAGCACCCCGGGGGGGGCAAGGCAGCCCCAGCATTTT.

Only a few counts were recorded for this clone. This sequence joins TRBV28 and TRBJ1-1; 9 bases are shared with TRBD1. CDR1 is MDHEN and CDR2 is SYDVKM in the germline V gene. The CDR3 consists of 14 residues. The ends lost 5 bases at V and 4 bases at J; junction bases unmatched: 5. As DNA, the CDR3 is TGTGCCAGCAGTCCACCACAGGGGGCCACTGAAGCTTTCTTT. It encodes CASSPPQGATEAFF.